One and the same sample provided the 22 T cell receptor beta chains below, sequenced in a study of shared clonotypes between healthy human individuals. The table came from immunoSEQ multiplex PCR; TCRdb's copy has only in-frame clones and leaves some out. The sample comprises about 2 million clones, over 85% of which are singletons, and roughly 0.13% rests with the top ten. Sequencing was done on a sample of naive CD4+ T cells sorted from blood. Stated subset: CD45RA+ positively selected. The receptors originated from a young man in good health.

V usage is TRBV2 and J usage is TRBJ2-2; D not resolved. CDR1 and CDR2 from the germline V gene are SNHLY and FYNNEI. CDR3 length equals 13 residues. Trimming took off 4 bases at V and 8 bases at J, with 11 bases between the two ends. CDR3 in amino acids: CASSGDPPGELFF. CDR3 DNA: TGTGCCAGCAGTGGAGACCCCCCTGGGGAGCTGTTTTTT.

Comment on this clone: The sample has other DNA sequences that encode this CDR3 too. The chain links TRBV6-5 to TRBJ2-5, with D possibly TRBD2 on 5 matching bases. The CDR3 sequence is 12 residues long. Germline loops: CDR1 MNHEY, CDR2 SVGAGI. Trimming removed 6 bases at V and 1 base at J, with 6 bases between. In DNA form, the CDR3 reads TGTGCCAGCAGGGACTCCCAAGAGACCCAGTACTTC. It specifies CASRDSQETQYF.

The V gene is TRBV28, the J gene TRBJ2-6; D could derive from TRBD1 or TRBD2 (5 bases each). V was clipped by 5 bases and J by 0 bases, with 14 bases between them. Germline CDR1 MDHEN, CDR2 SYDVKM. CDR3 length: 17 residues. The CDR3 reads CASSVTGARSGANVLTF. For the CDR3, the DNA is TGTGCCAGCAGTGTCACCGGGGCCCGCTCTGGGGCCAACGTCCTGACTTTC.

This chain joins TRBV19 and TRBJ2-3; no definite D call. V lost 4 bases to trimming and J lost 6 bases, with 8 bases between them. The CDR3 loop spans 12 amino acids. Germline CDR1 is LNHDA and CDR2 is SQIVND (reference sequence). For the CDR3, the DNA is TGTGCCAGTAGTACCCCCCGGGATACGCAGTATTTT. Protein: CASSTPRDTQYF. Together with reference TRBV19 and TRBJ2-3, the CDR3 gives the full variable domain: DGGITQSPKYLFRKEGQNVTLSCEQNLNHDAMYWYRQDPGQGLRLIYYSQIVNDFQKGDIAEGYSVSREKKESFPLTVTSAQKNPTAFYLCASSTPRDTQYFGPGTRLTVL.

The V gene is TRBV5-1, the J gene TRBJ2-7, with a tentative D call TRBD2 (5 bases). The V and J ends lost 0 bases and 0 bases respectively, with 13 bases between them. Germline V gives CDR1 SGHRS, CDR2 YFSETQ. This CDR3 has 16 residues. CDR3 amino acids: CASSLGVGRGSYEQYF. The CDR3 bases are TGCGCCAGCAGCTTGGGAGTCGGACGGGGCTCCTACGAGCAGTACTTC. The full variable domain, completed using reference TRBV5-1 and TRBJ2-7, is KAGVTQTPRYLIKTRGQQVTLSCSPISGHRSVSWYQQTPGQGLQFLFEYFSETQRNKGNFPGRFSGRQFSNSRSEMNVSTLELGDSALYLCASSLGVGRGSYEQYFGPGTRLTVT.

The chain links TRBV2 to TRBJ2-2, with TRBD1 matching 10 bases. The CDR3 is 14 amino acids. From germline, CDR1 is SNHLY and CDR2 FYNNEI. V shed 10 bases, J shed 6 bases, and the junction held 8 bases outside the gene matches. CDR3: CAIQGQGQAGELFF. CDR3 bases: TGTGCCATACAGGGACAGGGGCAAGCCGGGGAGCTGTTTTTT.

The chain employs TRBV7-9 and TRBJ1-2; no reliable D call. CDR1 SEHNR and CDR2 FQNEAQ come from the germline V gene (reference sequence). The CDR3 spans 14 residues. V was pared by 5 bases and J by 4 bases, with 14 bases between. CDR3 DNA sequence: TGTGCCAGCAGCCCCATCTCGGTCGCCTATGGCTACACCTTC. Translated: CASSPISVAYGYTF.

CDR3: CASSLMTASPYNSPLHF. The DNA for the CDR3 is TGTGCCAGCAGCTTAATGACAGCCAGCCCCTATAATTCACCCCTCCACTTT. The V gene is TRBV7-9, the J gene TRBJ1-6, with D possibly matching TRBD1 (5 bases). V was trimmed by 2 bases and J by 2 bases, leaving 13 bases between them. This CDR3 spans 17 amino acids. From germline, CDR1 is SEHNR and CDR2 FQNEAQ (reference sequence).

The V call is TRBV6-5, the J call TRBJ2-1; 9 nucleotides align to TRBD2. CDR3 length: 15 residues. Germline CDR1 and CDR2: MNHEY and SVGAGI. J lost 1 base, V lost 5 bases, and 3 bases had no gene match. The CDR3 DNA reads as TGTGCCAGCAGTGGTGGACTAGCGTCCTACAATGAGCAGTTCTTC. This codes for CASSGGLASYNEQFF.

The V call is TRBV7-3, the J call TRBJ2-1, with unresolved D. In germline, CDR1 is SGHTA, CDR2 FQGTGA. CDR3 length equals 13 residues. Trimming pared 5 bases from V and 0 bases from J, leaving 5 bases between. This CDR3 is CASSLSSYNEQFF. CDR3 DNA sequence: TGTGCCAGCAGCCTGAGCTCCTACAATGAGCAGTTCTTC.

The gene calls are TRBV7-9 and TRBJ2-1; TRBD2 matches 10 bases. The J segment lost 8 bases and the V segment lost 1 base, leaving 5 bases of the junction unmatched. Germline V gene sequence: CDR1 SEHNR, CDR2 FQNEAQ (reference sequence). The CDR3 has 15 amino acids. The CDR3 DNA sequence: TGTGCCAGCAGCTTAGGGGCTAGCGGGAGCGATGAGCAGTTCTTC. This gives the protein CASSLGASGSDEQFF.

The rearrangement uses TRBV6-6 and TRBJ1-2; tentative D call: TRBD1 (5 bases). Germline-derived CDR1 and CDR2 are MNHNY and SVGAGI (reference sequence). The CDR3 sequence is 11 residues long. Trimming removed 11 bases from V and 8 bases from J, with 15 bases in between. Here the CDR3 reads CAATAGWGYTF. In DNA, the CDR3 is TGTGCCGCCACGGCAGGGTGGGGCTACACCTTC.

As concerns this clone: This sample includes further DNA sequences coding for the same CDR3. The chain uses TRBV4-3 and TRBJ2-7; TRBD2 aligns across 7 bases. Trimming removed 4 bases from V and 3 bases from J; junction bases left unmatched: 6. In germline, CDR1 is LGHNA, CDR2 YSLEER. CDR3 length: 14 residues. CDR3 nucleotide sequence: TGCGCCAGCAGCCCGTCTGGCGGGAGCTACGAGCAGTACTTC. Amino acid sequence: CASSPSGGSYEQYF.

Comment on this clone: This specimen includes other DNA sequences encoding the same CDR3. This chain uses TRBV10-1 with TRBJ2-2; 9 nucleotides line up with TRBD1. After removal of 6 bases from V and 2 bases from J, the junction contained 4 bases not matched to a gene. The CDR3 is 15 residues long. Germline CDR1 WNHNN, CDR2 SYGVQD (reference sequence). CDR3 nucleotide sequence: TGCGCCAGCAGCCCGGGACAGGGTAACACCGGGGAGCTGTTTTTT. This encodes CASSPGQGNTGELFF.

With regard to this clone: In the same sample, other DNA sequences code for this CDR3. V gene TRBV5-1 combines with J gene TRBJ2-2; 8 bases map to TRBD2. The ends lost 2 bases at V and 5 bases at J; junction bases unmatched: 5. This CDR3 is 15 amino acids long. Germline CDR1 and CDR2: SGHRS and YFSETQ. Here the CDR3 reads CASSLAGDNTGELFF. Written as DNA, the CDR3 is TGCGCCAGCAGCTTAGCGGGGGACAATACCGGGGAGCTGTTTTTT.

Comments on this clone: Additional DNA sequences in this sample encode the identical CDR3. CDR3 region: CASSFSEGTGNTIYF. Written as DNA, the CDR3 is TGTGCCAGCAGCTTTTCAGAAGGAACTGGAAACACCATATATTTT. V gene TRBV11-2 combines with J gene TRBJ1-3; D uncertain. The CDR3 contains 15 residues. Deletions cut 3 bases from V and 2 bases from J, with 11 bases between. CDR1 is SGHAT and CDR2 is FQNNGV in the germline V gene.

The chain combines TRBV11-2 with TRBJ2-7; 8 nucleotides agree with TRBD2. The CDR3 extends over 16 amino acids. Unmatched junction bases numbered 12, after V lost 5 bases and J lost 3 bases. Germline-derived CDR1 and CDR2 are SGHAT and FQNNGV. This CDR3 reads CASSVTGGMLRYEQYF. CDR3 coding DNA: TGTGCCAGCAGCGTCACGGGGGGGATGCTTCGCTACGAGCAGTACTTC.

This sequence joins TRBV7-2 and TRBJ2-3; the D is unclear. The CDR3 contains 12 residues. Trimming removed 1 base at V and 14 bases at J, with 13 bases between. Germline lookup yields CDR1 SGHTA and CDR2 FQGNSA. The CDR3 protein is CASSLDGAGGYF. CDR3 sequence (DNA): TGTGCCAGCAGCTTAGATGGTGCCGGCGGGTATTTT.

Here the CDR3 reads CASRLYGAFNEKLFF. In DNA, the CDR3 is TGCGCCAGCAGGCTATACGGGGCATTTAATGAAAAACTGTTTTTT. This chain connects TRBV5-1 to TRBJ1-4; perhaps TRBD1 as D (5 bases). CDR3 size: 15 residues. V was cut by 5 bases and J by 4 bases, with 15 bases left in between. Germline V gene sequence: CDR1 SGHRS, CDR2 YFSETQ.

Here the CDR3 DNA reads TGTGCCAGCAGAGCAGGGTGGACTGAAGCTTTCTTT. Encoded protein: CASRAGWTEAFF. This chain joins TRBV2 and TRBJ1-1, with a weak D call TRBD1 (5 bases). There are 12 residues in the CDR3. Trimming removed 6 bases from V and 5 bases from J, with 10 bases in between. Germline V gene data show CDR1 as SNHLY and CDR2 as FYNNEI.

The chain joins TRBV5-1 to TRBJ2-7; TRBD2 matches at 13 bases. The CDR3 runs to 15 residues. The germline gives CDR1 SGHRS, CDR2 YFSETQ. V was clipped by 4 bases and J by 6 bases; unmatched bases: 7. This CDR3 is CASSRTGTSGTEQYF. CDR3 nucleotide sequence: TGCGCCAGCAGCCGGACCGGGACTAGCGGGACCGAGCAGTACTTC.

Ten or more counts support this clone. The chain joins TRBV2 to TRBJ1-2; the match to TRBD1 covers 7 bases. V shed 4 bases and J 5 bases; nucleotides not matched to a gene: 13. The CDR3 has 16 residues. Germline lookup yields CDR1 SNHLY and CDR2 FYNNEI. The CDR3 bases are TGTGCCAGCAGTGGGGGTCGACAGGGTGGAGGGTATGGCTACACCTTC. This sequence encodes CASSGGRQGGGYGYTF.